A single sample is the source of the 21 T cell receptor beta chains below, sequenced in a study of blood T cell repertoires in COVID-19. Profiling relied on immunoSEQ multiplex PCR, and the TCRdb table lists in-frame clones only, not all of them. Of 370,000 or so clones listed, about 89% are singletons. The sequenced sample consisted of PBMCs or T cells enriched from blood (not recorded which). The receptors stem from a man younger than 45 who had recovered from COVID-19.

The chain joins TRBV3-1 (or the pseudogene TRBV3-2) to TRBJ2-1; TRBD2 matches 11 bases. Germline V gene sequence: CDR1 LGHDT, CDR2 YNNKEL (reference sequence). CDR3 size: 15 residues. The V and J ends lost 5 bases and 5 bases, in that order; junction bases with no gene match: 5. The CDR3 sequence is CASSSTSGADNEQFF. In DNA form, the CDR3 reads TGTGCCAGCAGCTCGACTAGCGGGGCGGACAATGAGCAGTTCTTC.

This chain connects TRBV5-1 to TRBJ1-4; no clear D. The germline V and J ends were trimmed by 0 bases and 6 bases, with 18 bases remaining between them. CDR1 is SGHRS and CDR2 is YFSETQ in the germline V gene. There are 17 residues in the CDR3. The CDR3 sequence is CASSLGTTVFLDEKLFF. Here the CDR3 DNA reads TGCGCCAGCAGCTTGGGGACTACAGTGTTTTTAGATGAAAAACTGTTTTTT.

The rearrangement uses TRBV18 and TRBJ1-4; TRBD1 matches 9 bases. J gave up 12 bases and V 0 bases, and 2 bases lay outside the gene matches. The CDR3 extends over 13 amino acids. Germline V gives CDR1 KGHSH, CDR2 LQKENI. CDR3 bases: TGTGCCAGCTCACCACCGGGACAGGGAGAACTGTTTTTT. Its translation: CASSPPGQGELFF.

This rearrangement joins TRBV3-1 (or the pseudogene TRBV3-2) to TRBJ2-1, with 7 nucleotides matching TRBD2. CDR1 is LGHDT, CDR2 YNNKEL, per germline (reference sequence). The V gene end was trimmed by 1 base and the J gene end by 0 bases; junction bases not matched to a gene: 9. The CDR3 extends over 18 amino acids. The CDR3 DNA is TGTGCCAGCAGCCAAGTCCCGTGGGGGGGAAGCTCCTACAATGAGCAGTTCTTC. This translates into CASSQVPWGGSSYNEQFF.

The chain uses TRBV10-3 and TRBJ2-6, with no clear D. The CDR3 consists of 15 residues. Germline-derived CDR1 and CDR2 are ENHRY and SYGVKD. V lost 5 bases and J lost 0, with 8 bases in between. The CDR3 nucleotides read TGTGCCATCAGTAAAACAGACTCTGGGGCCAACGTCCTGACTTTC. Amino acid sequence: CAISKTDSGANVLTF.

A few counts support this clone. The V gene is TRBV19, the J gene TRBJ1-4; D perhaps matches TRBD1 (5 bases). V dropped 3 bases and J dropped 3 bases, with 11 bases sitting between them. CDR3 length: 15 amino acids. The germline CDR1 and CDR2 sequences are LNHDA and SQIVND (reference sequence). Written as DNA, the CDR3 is TGTGCCAGTAGTATTGGGGACTTGGCTAATGAAAAACTGTTTTTT. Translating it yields CASSIGDLANEKLFF.

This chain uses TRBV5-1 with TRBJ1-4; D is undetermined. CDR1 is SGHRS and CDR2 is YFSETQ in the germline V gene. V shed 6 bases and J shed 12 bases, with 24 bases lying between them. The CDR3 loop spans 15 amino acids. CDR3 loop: CASTPLAGSGGELFF. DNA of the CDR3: TGCGCCAGCACCCCTTTGGCTGGCTCGGGTGGAGAACTGTTTTTT.

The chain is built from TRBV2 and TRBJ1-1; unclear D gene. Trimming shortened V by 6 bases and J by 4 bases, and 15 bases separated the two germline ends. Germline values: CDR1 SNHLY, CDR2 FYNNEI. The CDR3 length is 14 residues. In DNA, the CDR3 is TGTGCCAGCAGATATACGGGATTGGGCACTGAAGCTTTCTTT. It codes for CASRYTGLGTEAFF.

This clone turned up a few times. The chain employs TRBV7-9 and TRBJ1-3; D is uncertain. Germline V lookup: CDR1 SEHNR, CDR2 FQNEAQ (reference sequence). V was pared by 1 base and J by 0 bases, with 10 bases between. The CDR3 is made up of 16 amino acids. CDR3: CASSLGSLSSGNTIYF. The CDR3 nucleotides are TGTGCCAGCAGCTTAGGCTCTCTAAGCTCTGGAAACACCATATATTTT.

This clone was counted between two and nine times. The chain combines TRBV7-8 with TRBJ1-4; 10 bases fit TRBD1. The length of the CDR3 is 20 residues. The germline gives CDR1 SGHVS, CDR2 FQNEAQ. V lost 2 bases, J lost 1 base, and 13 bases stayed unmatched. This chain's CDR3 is CASSLNGQGGFFGTNEKLFF. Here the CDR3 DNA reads TGTGCCAGCAGCTTAAATGGACAGGGGGGTTTCTTTGGAACTAATGAAAAACTGTTTTTT.

CDR3 bases: TGCAGTGCTAGTCCCACAGGGGGCGCGGGCCAAGAGACCCAGTACTTC. This codes for CSASPTGGAGQETQYF. The rearrangement links TRBV20-1 to TRBJ2-5, with 9 bases identical to TRBD1. The CDR3 is 16 residues long. Trimming at V came to 3 bases and at J to 1 base, leaving 9 bases not matched to a gene. Germline values: CDR1 DFQATT, CDR2 SNEGSKA (reference sequence).

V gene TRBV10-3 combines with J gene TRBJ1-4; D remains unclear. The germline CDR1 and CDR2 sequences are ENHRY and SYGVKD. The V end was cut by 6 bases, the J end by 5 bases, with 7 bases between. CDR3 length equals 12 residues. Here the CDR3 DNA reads TGTGCCATCAGGTCCGCGAATGAAAAACTGTTTTTT. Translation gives CAIRSANEKLFF.

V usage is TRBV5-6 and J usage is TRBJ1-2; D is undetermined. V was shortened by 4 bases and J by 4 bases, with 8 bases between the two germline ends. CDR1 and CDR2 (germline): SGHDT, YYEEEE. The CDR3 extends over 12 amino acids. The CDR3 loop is CASSPSSYGYTF. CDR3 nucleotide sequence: TGTGCCAGCAGCCCGTCGAGCTATGGCTACACCTTC.

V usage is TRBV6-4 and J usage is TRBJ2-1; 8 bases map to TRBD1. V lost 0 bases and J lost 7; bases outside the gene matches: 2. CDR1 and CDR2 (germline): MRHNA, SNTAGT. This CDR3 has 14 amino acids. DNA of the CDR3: TGTGCCAGCAGTGACTCGACAGGGGTGAATGAGCAGTTCTTC. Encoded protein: CASSDSTGVNEQFF.

The CDR3 here is CASGFVAGYNSPLHF. In DNA form, the CDR3 reads TGTGCTAGTGGTTTTGTCGCGGGTTATAATTCACCCCTCCACTTT. The chain employs TRBV12-5 and TRBJ1-6; no clear D. V was cut by 3 bases and J by 4 bases, with 10 bases left in between. The CDR3 is 15 residues long. Germline-derived CDR1 and CDR2 are LGHNT and FRNRAP.

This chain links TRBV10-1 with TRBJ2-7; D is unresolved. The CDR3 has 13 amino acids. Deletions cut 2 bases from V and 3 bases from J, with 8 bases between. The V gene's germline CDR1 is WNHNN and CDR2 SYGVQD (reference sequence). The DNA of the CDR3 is TGCGCCAGCAGTGAGGCGTCCGACTACGAGCAGTACTTC. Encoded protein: CASSEASDYEQYF.

DNA of the CDR3: TGTGCCACCAGCGAGGGGAGGACCTATAATTCACCCCTCCACTTT. Residues: CATSEGRTYNSPLHF. J is TRBJ1-6 and V is TRBV15; a weak D match, TRBD1 (5 bases). Trimming took off 5 bases at V and 2 bases at J, with 10 bases between the two ends. The CDR3 is made up of 15 amino acids. CDR1 and CDR2 from the germline V gene are LNHNV and YYDKDF (reference sequence).

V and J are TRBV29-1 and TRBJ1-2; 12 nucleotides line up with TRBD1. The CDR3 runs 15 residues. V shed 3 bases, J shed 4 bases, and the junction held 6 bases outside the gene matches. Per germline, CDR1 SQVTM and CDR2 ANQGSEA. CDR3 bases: TGCAGCGTTGATGGGGACAGGGGGCCACCCTATGGCTACACCTTC. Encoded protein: CSVDGDRGPPYGYTF.

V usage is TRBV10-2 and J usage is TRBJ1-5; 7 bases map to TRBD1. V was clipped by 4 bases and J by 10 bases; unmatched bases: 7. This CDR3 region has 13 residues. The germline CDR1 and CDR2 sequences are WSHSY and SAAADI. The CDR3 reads CASSGSDREPQHF. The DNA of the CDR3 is TGCGCCAGCAGTGGGTCTGACAGGGAACCCCAGCATTTT.

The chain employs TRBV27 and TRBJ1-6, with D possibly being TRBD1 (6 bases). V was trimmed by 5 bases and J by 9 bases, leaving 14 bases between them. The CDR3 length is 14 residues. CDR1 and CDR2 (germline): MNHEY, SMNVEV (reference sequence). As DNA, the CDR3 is TGTGCCAGCAGTGGGGCAGGGGCAGGTTCACCCCTCCACTTT. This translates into CASSGAGAGSPLHF.

CDR3 residues: CASSQDRAGNYGYTF. The CDR3 nucleotides are TGCGCCAGCAGCCAAGATAGAGCAGGGAACTATGGCTACACCTTC. The V call is TRBV4-3, the J call TRBJ1-2; tentatively, D is TRBD1 (5 bases). V was pared by 0 bases and J by 2 bases, with 10 bases between. The CDR3 totals 15 residues. Germline V lookup: CDR1 LGHNA, CDR2 YSLEER.